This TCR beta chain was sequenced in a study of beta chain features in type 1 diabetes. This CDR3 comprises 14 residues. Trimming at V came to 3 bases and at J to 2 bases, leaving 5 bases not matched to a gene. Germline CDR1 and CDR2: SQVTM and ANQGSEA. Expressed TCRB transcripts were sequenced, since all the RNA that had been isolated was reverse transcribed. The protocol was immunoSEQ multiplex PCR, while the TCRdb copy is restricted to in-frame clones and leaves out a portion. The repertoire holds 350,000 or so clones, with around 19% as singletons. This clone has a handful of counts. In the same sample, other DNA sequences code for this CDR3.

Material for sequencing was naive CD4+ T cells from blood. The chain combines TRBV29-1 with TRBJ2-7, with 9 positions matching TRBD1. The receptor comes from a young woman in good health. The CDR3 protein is CSVEAGQGTYEQYF. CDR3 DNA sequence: TGCAGCGTTGAGGCTGGACAGGGGACCTACGAGCAGTACTTC.